This is a list of T cell receptor beta chains from one sample in a study of blood T cell repertoires in COVID-19. Libraries were prepared by immunoSEQ multiplex PCR; TCRdb keeps only in-frame clonotypes and omits some of them. The sample has fewer than 110,000 clones, more than 75% seen once. What was sequenced was peripheral blood. All receptors derive from a human donor in a cohort sampled during active COVID-19. The CDR3 runs from the conserved cysteine through the conserved F or W. The order of the fields is D gene, V gene, J gene, clone size, CDR3 protein, CDR3 DNA. D genes are given only for firm matches. Only some rows state a clone size, as once, few, many or a class for expanded clones.

.,TRBV7-9,TRBJ2-1,few,CASSSTLGQYYNEQFF,.
.,TRBV4-1,TRBJ1-1,.,CASSQEDRLGRTEAFF,TGCGCCAGCAGCCAAGAAGATCGGTTGGGGAGGACTGAAGCTTTCTTT
.,TRBV5-1,TRBJ1-2,.,CASSFAGRYGYTF,TGCGCCAGCAGCTTCGCAGGGCGCTATGGCTACACCTTC
.,TRBV18,TRBJ1-4,.,CASSPRQVSTNEKLFF,TGTGCCAGCTCACCAAGACAGGTTTCAACTAATGAAAAACTGTTTTTT
TRBD1,TRBV4-3,TRBJ1-5,.,CASSQGAGDSHQPQHF,TGCGCCAGCAGCCAGGGGGCAGGGGACAGCCATCAGCCCCAGCATTTT
.,TRBV6-5,TRBJ1-1,.,CASGYRNTEAFF,TGTGCCAGCGGATACAGGAACACTGAAGCTTTCTTT
.,TRBV3-1/TRBV3-2,TRBJ2-3,.,CASSQGGRVGTDTQYF,TGTGCCAGCAGCCAAGGGGGGCGGGTAGGCACAGATACGCAGTATTTT
.,TRBV5-1,TRBJ1-2,once,CASSAQVAGLPYGYTF,TGCGCCAGCAGCGCGCAGGTGGCAGGTCTACCCTATGGCTACACCTTC
TRBD1,TRBV2,TRBJ2-7,.,CASSDRTGWNYEQYF,TGTGCCAGCAGTGACCGGACAGGGTGGAACTACGAGCAGTACTTC
TRBD1,TRBV27,TRBJ2-5,.,CASSFSPRTGGEETQYF,TGTGCCAGCAGTTTTTCCCCCCGGACAGGGGGCGAAGAGACCCAGTACTTC
TRBD1,TRBV7-9,TRBJ1-1,.,CASSLGGTGNTEAFF,TGTGCCAGCAGCTTAGGGGGGACAGGAAACACTGAAGCTTTCTTT
TRBD1,TRBV25-1,TRBJ2-7,.,CASTAGTGQYF,TGTGCCAGCACTGCCGGGACAGGACAATACTTC
.,TRBV11-2,TRBJ2-2,.,CASSFQGGRGTGELFF,TGTGCCAGCAGCTTTCAGGGGGGAAGAGGCACCGGGGAGCTGTTTTTT
TRBD2,TRBV3-1/TRBV3-2,TRBJ2-2,.,CASSQGGGANTGELFF,TGTGCCAGCAGCCAAGGGGGGGGAGCGAACACCGGGGAGCTGTTTTTT
.,TRBV4-3,TRBJ2-7,.,CASSQDLASQSYEQYF,TGCGCCAGCAGCCAAGATTTGGCCAGTCAATCCTACGAGCAGTACTTC
.,TRBV2,TRBJ2-6,.,CASRGWTTVESSGANVLTF,TGTGCCAGCCGAGGATGGACAACCGTTGAGAGCTCTGGGGCCAACGTCCTGACTTTC
TRBD2,TRBV9,TRBJ2-3,.,CASSVEIEGLASGIDTQYF,TGTGCCAGCAGCGTAGAAATAGAGGGACTAGCTTCTGGCATAGATACGCAGTATTTT
TRBD1,TRBV10-3,TRBJ2-7,.,CAIRTGTGKAEQYF,TGTGCCATCAGGACCGGGACAGGGAAGGCCGAGCAGTACTTC
TRBD2,TRBV5-1,TRBJ2-3,.,CASSKTSGTDTQYF,TGCGCCAGCAGCAAGACTAGCGGCACAGATACGCAGTATTTT
TRBD1,TRBV5-8,TRBJ1-5,.,CASSLEGGEYQPQHF,TGTGCCAGCAGCTTGGAAGGGGGCGAGTATCAGCCCCAGCATTTT